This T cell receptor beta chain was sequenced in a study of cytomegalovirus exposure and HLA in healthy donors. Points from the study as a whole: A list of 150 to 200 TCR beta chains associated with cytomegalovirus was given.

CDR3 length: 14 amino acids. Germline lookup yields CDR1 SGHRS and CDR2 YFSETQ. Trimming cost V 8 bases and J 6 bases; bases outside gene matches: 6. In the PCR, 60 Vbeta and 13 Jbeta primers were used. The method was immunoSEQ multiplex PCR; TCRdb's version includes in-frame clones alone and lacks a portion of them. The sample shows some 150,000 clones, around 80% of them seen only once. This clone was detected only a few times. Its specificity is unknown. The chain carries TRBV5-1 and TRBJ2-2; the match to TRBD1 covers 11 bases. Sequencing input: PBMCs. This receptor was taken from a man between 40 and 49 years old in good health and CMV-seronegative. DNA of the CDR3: TGCGCCAGTCGGACAGGGGGCAATTCCGGGGAGCTGTTTTTT. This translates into CASRTGGNSGELFF.